Listed below are T cell receptor beta chains from one sample, sequenced in a study of blood T cell repertoires in COVID-19. Clones were sequenced by immunoSEQ multiplex PCR, and TCRdb holds only the in-frame ones, with some missing. Of roughly 99,000 clones in the sample, over 80% are singletons; the top ten hold less than 1.5%. The material sequenced was peripheral blood. These receptors all stem from a woman between 25 and 40 years old with acute or convalescent COVID-19. Both conserved end residues are part of each CDR3. The D gene is left open where the match is weak. Size is stated for part of the rows, as once, few or many counts, or as a class when the clone is expanded.

D gene	J gene	clone size	V gene	CDR3 protein	CDR3 DNA
TRBD1	TRBJ1-2	.	TRBV19	CASRKYLTGALYGYTF	TGTGCCAGTAGAAAATACCTAACAGGGGCCCTTTATGGCTACACCTTC
.	TRBJ2-1	.	TRBV7-9	CASSLTYRQGKNEQFF	TGTGCCAGCAGCTTAACGTACCGGCAGGGGAAGAATGAGCAGTTCTTC
TRBD1	TRBJ1-1	few	TRBV4-1	CASSSEEDRSGAFF	TGCGCCAGCAGCTCGGAAGAGGACAGGTCCGGAGCTTTCTTT
TRBD1	TRBJ2-2	.	TRBV27	CASSFWETGPGELFF	TGTGCCAGCAGTTTTTGGGAGACAGGGCCCGGGGAGCTGTTTTTT
.	TRBJ2-3	.	TRBV30	CAWIAGDTQYF	TGTGCCTGGATTGCGGGAGATACGCAGTATTTT
TRBD2	TRBJ2-2	.	TRBV19	CASSLSGDAGELFF	TGTGCCAGTAGTCTTAGCGGGGACGCCGGGGAGCTGTTTTTT
.	TRBJ2-2	.	TRBV28	CASIKRTGKTSVAPRTGELFF	TGTGCCAGCATCAAACGGACAGGGAAAACTAGCGTCGCCCCGAGGACCGGGGAGCTGTTTTTT
TRBD2	TRBJ2-5	.	TRBV19	CATTIGASGNLRETQYF	TGTGCCACAACAATCGGGGCTAGCGGGAATTTGAGAGAGACCCAGTACTTC
.	TRBJ2-7	.	TRBV6-2/TRBV6-3	CASSYSMAGQTLSYEQYF	TGTGCCAGCAGTTATTCAATGGCGGGACAGACCCTATCCTACGAGCAGTACTTC
.	TRBJ1-5	.	TRBV19	CASSIDQGMRQPQHF	TGTGCCAGTAGTATTGACCAGGGGATGAGACAGCCCCAGCATTTT
.	TRBJ1-1	.	TRBV18	CASSPRDTEAFF	TGTGCCAGCTCACCCAGGGACACTGAAGCTTTCTTT
TRBD1	TRBJ1-5	.	TRBV10-2	CATQLPGQGLQPQHF	TGCGCCACCCAATTACCGGGACAGGGTCTCCAGCCCCAGCATTTT
.	TRBJ1-2	once	TRBV27	CASSQKGGYGYTF	TGTGCCAGCAGTCAAAAAGGAGGATATGGCTACACCTTC
TRBD2	TRBJ2-1	.	TRBV10-3	CASAGLAGVVGDEQFF	TGTGCCAGTGCGGGACTAGCGGGAGTAGTAGGCGATGAGCAGTTCTTC
TRBD2	TRBJ2-7	.	TRBV7-2	CASSLELAGTYEQYF	TGTGCCAGCAGCTTAGAACTAGCGGGGACCTACGAGCAGTACTTC
.	TRBJ1-3	.	TRBV30	CAWSVLMSGNTIYF	TGTGCCTGGAGTGTACTGATGTCAGGAAACACCATATATTTT
.	TRBJ2-7	.	TRBV5-5	CASSLAGDSQYEQYF	TGTGCCAGCAGCTTGGCGGGAGATTCGCAATACGAGCAGTACTTC
.	TRBJ2-7	once	TRBV7-2	CASSVDSYEQYF	TGTGCCAGCAGCGTCGACAGCTACGAGCAGTACTTC
.	TRBJ1-6	.	TRBV4-3	CASSRGFGTPNSPLHF	TGCGCCAGCAGCCGGGGGTTTGGGACACCTAATTCACCCCTCCACTTT
TRBD1	TRBJ1-2	.	TRBV7-9	CASSAGTASFYGYTF	TGTGCCAGCAGCGCCGGGACAGCAAGCTTCTATGGCTACACCTTC
.	TRBJ2-2	.	TRBV5-4	CASSLGGLAGTGELFF	TGTGCCAGCAGCTTGGGGGGTCTAGCCGGGACCGGGGAGCTGTTTTTT
.	TRBJ1-5	.	TRBV28	CASSSRSRVGQPQHF	TGTGCCAGCAGTTCCAGAAGCAGGGTCGGTCAGCCCCAGCATTTT
.	TRBJ1-4	once	TRBV28	CASSRTGFLFF	TGTGCCAGCAGTAGAACAGGGTTTCTGTTTTTT
TRBD1	TRBJ2-4	.	TRBV7-2	CASSADRLDIQYF	TGTGCCAGCAGCGCGGACAGGTTGGACATTCAGTACTTC
TRBD2	TRBJ2-1	.	TRBV2	CASSLSLADLYNEQFF	TGTGCCAGCAGTCTCTCACTAGCGGACCTCTACAATGAGCAGTTCTTC
TRBD1	TRBJ2-6	.	TRBV10-3	CAISEGQGSGANVLTF	TGTGCCATCAGTGAAGGACAGGGAAGTGGGGCCAACGTCCTGACTTTC
.	TRBJ1-1	.	TRBV19	CASSMGRWAQNTEAFF	TGTGCCAGTAGTATGGGTCGGTGGGCTCAGAACACTGAAGCTTTCTTT
.	TRBJ2-7	.	TRBV4-2	CASSQVKGGREQYF	TGTGCCAGCAGCCAAGTAAAGGGGGGGAGGGAGCAGTACTTC
TRBD1	TRBJ1-2	.	TRBV15	CATSSSRGLNYGYTF	TGTGCCACCAGCAGTTCAAGGGGGCTGAACTATGGCTACACCTTC
.	TRBJ1-5	.	TRBV3-1/TRBV3-2	CASSQTGENQPQHF	TGTGCCAGCAGCCAGACAGGTGAAAATCAGCCCCAGCATTTT
TRBD2	TRBJ2-3	.	TRBV9	CASSVGTSARTDTQYF	TGTGCCAGCAGCGTAGGGACTAGCGCCCGCACAGATACGCAGTATTTT
.	TRBJ1-2	.	TRBV27	CASSRGQGTGYTF	TGTGCCAGCAGCCGCGGGCAGGGGACTGGCTACACCTTC
TRBD1	TRBJ1-1	.	TRBV9	CASSVGQGANTEAFF	TGTGCCAGCAGCGTAGGACAGGGGGCTAACACTGAAGCTTTCTTT
TRBD1	TRBJ1-2	.	TRBV6-2/TRBV6-3	CASSPGQGLYGYTF	TGTGCCAGCAGTCCGGGACAGGGCCTTTATGGCTACACCTTC
TRBD1	TRBJ1-1	.	TRBV6-5	CASSRTGGSTEAFF	TGTGCCAGCAGCCGGACAGGGGGATCCACTGAAGCTTTCTTT
.	TRBJ2-3	.	TRBV5-1	CASSLADSPSTDTQYF	TGCGCCAGCAGCTTGGCGGACAGCCCTAGCACAGATACGCAGTATTTT
.	TRBJ2-1	.	TRBV7-3	CASSFQGINEQFF	TGTGCCAGCAGCTTCCAGGGTATCAATGAGCAGTTCTTC
TRBD2	TRBJ2-2	.	TRBV7-9	CASTKPGTSINTGELFF	TGTGCCAGCACCAAACCCGGGACTAGCATAAACACCGGGGAGCTGTTTTTT
.	TRBJ1-1	.	TRBV4-1	CASSGPLKNTEAFF	TGCGCCAGCAGTGGGCCCTTAAAGAACACTGAAGCTTTCTTT
TRBD1	TRBJ1-1	.	TRBV15	CARGQSVEAFF	TGTGCCAGGGGACAGTCGGTTGAAGCTTTCTTT
.	TRBJ1-1	.	TRBV5-1	CASSLELPNTEAFF	TGCGCCAGCAGCTTGGAACTGCCCAACACTGAAGCTTTCTTT
TRBD1	TRBJ2-7	few	TRBV15	CATSSFGTAKSYEQYF	TGTGCCACCAGCAGTTTTGGGACAGCCAAATCCTACGAGCAGTACTTC
.	TRBJ2-1	.	TRBV4-1	CASSQDRLAAGEQFF	TGCGCCAGCAGCCAAGATAGACTCGCAGCGGGTGAGCAGTTCTTC
TRBD1	TRBJ2-7	once	TRBV28	CASSQQGSSYEQYF	TGTGCCAGCAGTCAACAGGGGTCTTCCTACGAGCAGTACTTC
.	TRBJ2-7	.	TRBV19	CASSIVGSEQYF	TGTGCCAGTAGTATAGTTGGGAGCGAGCAGTACTTC
.	TRBJ2-7	once	TRBV3-1/TRBV3-2	CASSQGHLPPLSYEQYF	TGTGCCAGCAGCCAAGGACATCTCCCACCACTCTCCTACGAGCAGTACTTC
.	TRBJ1-1	.	TRBV10-1	CASSQQGNTEAFF	TGCGCCAGCAGTCAACAGGGGAACACTGAAGCTTTCTTT
.	TRBJ1-6	.	TRBV28	CASSLTRNSYNSPLHF	TGTGCCAGCAGTTTAACCAGAAACTCCTATAATTCACCCCTCCACTTT
TRBD1	TRBJ1-3	.	TRBV7-8	CASSLAGGSGNTIYF	TGTGCCAGCAGCTTAGCAGGGGGCAGTGGAAACACCATATATTTT
.	TRBJ1-1	.	TRBV30	CALERNTEAFF	TGTGCCCTCGAGCGGAACACTGAAGCTTTCTTT
.	TRBJ1-4	.	TRBV6-5	CASSPPGTNEKLFF	TGTGCCAGCAGTCCCCCCGGGACTAATGAAAAACTGTTTTTT
.	TRBJ1-6	.	TRBV7-9	CASSLGPQGPYNSPLHF	TGTGCCAGCAGCTTAGGCCCACAGGGCCCCTATAATTCACCCCTCCACTTT
.	TRBJ2-7	.	TRBV18	CASSPPTRSRAREQYF	TGTGCCAGCTCACCACCTACCCGCTCGAGAGCGCGGGAGCAGTACTTC